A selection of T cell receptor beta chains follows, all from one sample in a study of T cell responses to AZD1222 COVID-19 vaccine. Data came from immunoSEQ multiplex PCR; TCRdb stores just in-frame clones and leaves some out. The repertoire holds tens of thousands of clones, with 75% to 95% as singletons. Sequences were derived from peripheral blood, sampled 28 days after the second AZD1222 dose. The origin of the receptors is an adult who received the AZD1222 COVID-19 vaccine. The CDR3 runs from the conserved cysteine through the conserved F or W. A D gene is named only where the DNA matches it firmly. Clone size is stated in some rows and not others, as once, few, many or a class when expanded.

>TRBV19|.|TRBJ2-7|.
CATASGAGWSYEQYF
TGTGCCACCGCATCCGGGGCAGGGTGGTCCTACGAGCAGTACTTC
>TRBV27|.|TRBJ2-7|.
CASSHGFSYEQYF
TGTGCCAGCAGTCATGGATTTTCCTACGAGCAGTACTTC
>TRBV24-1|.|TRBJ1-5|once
CATSEPGHSDNQPQHF
TGTGCCACCAGTGAGCCGGGACACTCAGACAATCAGCCCCAGCATTTT
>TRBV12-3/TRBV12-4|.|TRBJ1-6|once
CASSLGSGIPLHF
TGTGCCAGCAGCCTAGGGTCAGGGATTCCCCTCCACTTT
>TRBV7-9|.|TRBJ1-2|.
CASSPTRGWDGYTF
TGTGCCAGCAGCCCTACCCGGGGGTGGGACGGCTACACCTTC
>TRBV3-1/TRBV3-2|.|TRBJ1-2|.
CASSQEWGGAGYTF
TGTGCCAGCAGCCAAGAGTGGGGGGGCGCTGGCTACACCTTC
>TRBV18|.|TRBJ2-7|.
CASSPNGFSYEQYF
TGTGCCAGCTCACCAAACGGTTTCTCCTACGAGCAGTACTTC
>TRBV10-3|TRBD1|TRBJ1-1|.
CAIRWGQGATATEAFF
TGTGCCATCAGATGGGGACAGGGGGCCACGGCCACTGAAGCTTTCTTT
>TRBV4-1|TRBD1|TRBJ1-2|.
CASSQRDRGNYGYTF
TGCGCCAGCAGCCAAAGGGACAGGGGTAACTATGGCTACACCTTC
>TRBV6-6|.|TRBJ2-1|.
CASSLANEQFF
TGTGCCAGCAGTCTAGCGAATGAGCAGTTCTTC
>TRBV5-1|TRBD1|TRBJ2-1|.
CASSFQSTGPFNEQFF
TGCGCCAGCAGCTTCCAATCGACAGGGCCTTTCAATGAGCAGTTCTTC
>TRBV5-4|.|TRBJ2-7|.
CASSLRWSEEQYF
TGTGCCAGCAGCTTGCGCTGGTCGGAAGAGCAGTACTTC
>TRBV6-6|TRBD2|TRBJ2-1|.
CASSYQRGGMNEQFF
TGTGCCAGCAGTTACCAGCGGGGGGGCATGAATGAGCAGTTCTTC
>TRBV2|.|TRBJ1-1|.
CASKQVTGDAEAFF
TGTGCCAGCAAACAAGTGACGGGGGACGCTGAAGCTTTCTTT
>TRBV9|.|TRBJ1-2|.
CASSGTVYGYTF
TGTGCCAGCAGCGGGACAGTATATGGCTACACCTTC
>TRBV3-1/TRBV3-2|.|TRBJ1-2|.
CASSQAVNYGYTF
TGTGCCAGCAGCCAGGCAGTGAACTATGGCTACACCTTC
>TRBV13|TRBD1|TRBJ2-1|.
CASSSSGQGQFF
TGTGCCAGCAGCTCATCAGGACAGGGTCAGTTCTTC
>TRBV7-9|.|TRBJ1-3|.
CASSFEGWEDSLGGNTIYF
TGTGCCAGCAGCTTCGAAGGATGGGAGGACAGCCTGGGTGGAAACACCATATATTTT
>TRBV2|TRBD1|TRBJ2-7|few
CASSEEGQGTPYEQYF
TGTGCCAGCAGTGAAGAGGGACAGGGGACCCCCTACGAGCAGTACTTC
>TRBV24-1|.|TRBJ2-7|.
CATSEAGRGEQYF
TGTGCCACCAGTGAAGCCGGGAGAGGGGAGCAGTACTTC
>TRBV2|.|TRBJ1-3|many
CASRSGIFSGNTIYF
TGTGCCAGCAGGTCAGGGATTTTCTCTGGAAACACCATATATTTT
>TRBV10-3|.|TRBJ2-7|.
CAITRTPGYEQYF
TGTGCCATCACGCGCACCCCGGGCTACGAGCAGTACTTC
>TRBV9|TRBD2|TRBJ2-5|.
CASSAGTSGGVQETQYF
TGTGCCAGCAGCGCCGGGACTAGCGGGGGGGTCCAAGAGACCCAGTACTTC
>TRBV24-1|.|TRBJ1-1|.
CATSDNNRDGTEAFF
TGTGCCACCAGTGATAATAACAGGGATGGCACTGAAGCTTTCTTT
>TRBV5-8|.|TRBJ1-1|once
CASSFSGQRAFF
TGTGCCAGCAGCTTTAGCGGTCAGCGGGCTTTCTTT
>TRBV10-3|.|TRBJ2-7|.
CASSDGTPFEQYF
TGTGCCAGCTCTGACGGGACACCCTTCGAGCAGTACTTC
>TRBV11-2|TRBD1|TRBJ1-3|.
CASSLNRDSASGNTIYF
TGTGCCAGCAGCTTAAATCGGGACAGTGCCTCTGGAAACACCATATATTTT
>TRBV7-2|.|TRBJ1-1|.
CASSLPSLNTEAFF
TGTGCCAGCAGCTTACCCAGCTTGAACACTGAAGCTTTCTTT
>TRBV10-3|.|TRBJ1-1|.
CAISESGERKAFF
TGTGCCATCAGTGAGTCGGGCGAGAGGAAAGCTTTCTTT
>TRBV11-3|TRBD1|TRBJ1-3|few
CASSPAGTGADGNTIYF
TGTGCCAGCAGCCCCGCCGGGACAGGGGCTGACGGAAACACCATATATTTT
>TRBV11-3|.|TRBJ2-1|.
CATYRVYNEQFF
TGTGCCACCTACAGGGTCTACAATGAGCAGTTCTTC
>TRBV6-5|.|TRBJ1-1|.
CASSYSSGTKKAFF
TGTGCCAGCAGTTACTCGTCGGGAACGAAAAAAGCTTTCTTT
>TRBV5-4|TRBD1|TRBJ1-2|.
CASSPGTANYGYTF
TGTGCCAGCAGCCCTGGGACAGCTAACTATGGCTACACCTTC
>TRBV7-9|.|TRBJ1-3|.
CASADWVRGNTIYF
TGTGCCAGCGCAGATTGGGTCCGCGGAAACACCATATATTTT
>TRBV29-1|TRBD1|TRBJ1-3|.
CSVGGQGWSDGNTIYF
TGCAGCGTTGGGGGACAGGGCTGGTCGGATGGAAACACCATATATTTT